The T cell receptor (beta chain) described here comes from a study of cytomegalovirus exposure and HLA in healthy donors. In the study overall: Most donors, just over 80% of a few hundred genotyped, fell in the Caucasian-associated ancestry cluster.

The PCR employed 60 Vbeta primers together with 13 Jbeta primers. This table comes from immunoSEQ multiplex PCR, and its TCRdb copy is limited to in-frame clones, with some not included. The sample has over 55,000 clones, 65% to 85% seen once. The sequencing sample was made of PBMCs. The source of this sequence is a male donor in good health and CMV-seronegative.

CDR3 in DNA: TGTGCCAGCAGCTTGGGACAGGCAGGAAACACCATATATTTT. Amino acids: CASSLGQAGNTIYF. This chain connects TRBV5-4 to TRBJ1-3; D may be TRBD1 (6 bases). Germline V gene data show CDR1 as SGHNT and CDR2 as YYREEE (reference sequence). The CDR3 loop spans 14 amino acids. Deletions cut 0 bases from V and 4 bases from J, with 8 bases between.